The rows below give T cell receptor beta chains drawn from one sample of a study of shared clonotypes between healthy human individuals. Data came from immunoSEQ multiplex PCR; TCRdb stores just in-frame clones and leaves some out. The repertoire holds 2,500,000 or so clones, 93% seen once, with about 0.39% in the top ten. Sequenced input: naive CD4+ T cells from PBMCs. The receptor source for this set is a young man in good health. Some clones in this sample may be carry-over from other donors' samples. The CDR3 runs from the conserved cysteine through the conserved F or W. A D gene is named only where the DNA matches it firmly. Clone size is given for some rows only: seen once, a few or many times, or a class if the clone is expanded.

CASSLGQGSGANVLTF,TGTGCCAGCAGCTTAGGTCAGGGCTCTGGGGCCAACGTCCTGACTTTC,TRBV11-3,.,TRBJ2-6,.
CASFDWGNYGYTF,TGTGCCAGTTTCGATTGGGGCAACTATGGCTACACCTTC,TRBV28,.,TRBJ1-2,.
CSVRPMGTGELFF,TGCAGCGTACGGCCCATGGGCACCGGGGAGCTGTTTTTT,TRBV29-1,.,TRBJ2-2,.
CASSPKKRAYNEQFF,TGCGCCAGCAGCCCAAAGAAGCGGGCTTACAATGAGCAGTTCTTC,TRBV4-3,.,TRBJ2-1,.
CASSVQGTGDEKLFF,TGTGCCAGCAGCGTCCAAGGGACAGGGGATGAAAAACTGTTTTTT,TRBV5-6,once,TRBJ1-4,TRBD1
CASSYSGTVVNTIYF,TGTGCCAGCAGTTACTCAGGGACAGTCGTAAACACCATATATTTT,TRBV6-6,.,TRBJ1-3,TRBD1
CAWTFGGSPEQFF,TGTGCCTGGACGTTTGGCGGGAGTCCGGAGCAGTTCTTC,TRBV30,.,TRBJ2-1,TRBD2
CARSLRDRNSPLHF,TGTGCCAGAAGCCTCCGGGACAGGAATTCACCCCTCCACTTT,TRBV5-3,.,TRBJ1-6,TRBD1
CASSQEEQRNQPQHF,TGCGCCAGCAGCCAAGAAGAACAGAGAAATCAGCCCCAGCATTTT,TRBV4-1,.,TRBJ1-5,.
CASSYSHTGELFF,TGTGCCAGCAGTTACAGTCACACCGGGGAGCTGTTTTTT,TRBV6-5,.,TRBJ2-2,.
CASSQEGLAGGPKNIQYF,TGTGCCAGCAGCCAAGAAGGACTAGCGGGAGGGCCCAAAAACATTCAGTACTTC,TRBV14,.,TRBJ2-4,TRBD2
CASSLTTDPRANTGELFF,TGTGCCAGCAGCTTAACTACCGATCCGCGGGCGAACACCGGGGAGCTGTTTTTT,TRBV7-3,.,TRBJ2-2,.
CASGTSGSSSSYNEQFF,TGCGCCAGCGGGACTAGCGGGTCTTCTAGCTCCTACAATGAGCAGTTCTTC,TRBV5-1,.,TRBJ2-1,TRBD2
CASSPEGQGRNQPQHF,TGTGCCAGCAGTCCCGAGGGACAGGGCCGCAATCAGCCCCAGCATTTT,TRBV28,.,TRBJ1-5,TRBD1
CASSMDRGTGELFF,TGTGCCAGCAGCATGGACAGGGGCACCGGGGAGCTGTTTTTT,TRBV13,.,TRBJ2-2,TRBD1
CASSQDAGTSPHNEQFF,TGCGCCAGCAGCCAGGATGCCGGGACTAGCCCCCACAATGAGCAGTTCTTC,TRBV4-1,.,TRBJ2-1,TRBD2
CSASRWETQYF,TGCAGTGCTAGTCGGTGGGAGACCCAGTACTTC,TRBV20-1,.,TRBJ2-5,.
CASSIGAGYNQPQHF,TGTGCCAGTAGTATAGGGGCAGGGTACAATCAGCCCCAGCATTTT,TRBV19,.,TRBJ1-5,.
CASSTGTANTGELFF,TGTGCCAGCTCAACCGGGACAGCGAACACCGGGGAGCTGTTTTTT,TRBV18,.,TRBJ2-2,TRBD1
CASSQLRGKHGYTF,TGCGCCAGCAGTCAACTGAGAGGGAAGCATGGCTACACCTTC,TRBV23-1,.,TRBJ1-2,.
CASSAKGHPGPLNEQFF,TGTGCCAGCAGCGCCAAGGGACACCCGGGGCCCCTAAATGAGCAGTTCTTC,TRBV9,.,TRBJ2-1,.
CASSPGRLPGLSYEQYF,TGTGCCAGCAGTCCCGGGCGGCTACCGGGGCTCTCCTACGAGCAGTACTTC,TRBV4-2,.,TRBJ2-7,.
CASSPPGSDRATEAFF,TGTGCCAGCTCACCACCGGGATCCGACAGGGCCACTGAAGCTTTCTTT,TRBV18,.,TRBJ1-1,TRBD1
CASTRTGKPTGELFF,TGTGCCTCGACGCGGACAGGGAAGCCCACCGGGGAGCTGTTTTTT,TRBV19,few,TRBJ2-2,TRBD1
CASSLGTAGGYTF,TGTGCCAGCAGTCTCGGGACAGCGGGCGGCTACACCTTC,TRBV6-5,.,TRBJ1-2,TRBD1
CAWSSGERLAEKNIQYF,TGTGCCTGGTCAAGCGGGGAAAGACTAGCGGAAAAAAACATTCAGTACTTC,TRBV30,.,TRBJ2-4,TRBD2
CASSTAGTGAYEQYF,TGTGCCAGCAGCACCGCCGGGACGGGCGCCTACGAGCAGTACTTC,TRBV7-8,.,TRBJ2-7,.
CASSQVAGGPSSYNEQFF,TGCGCCAGCAGCCAAGTAGCGGGAGGACCGAGCTCCTACAATGAGCAGTTCTTC,TRBV4-3,.,TRBJ2-1,TRBD2
CASSMSNGIQTQYF,TGTGCCAGTAGTATGTCGAACGGGATCCAGACCCAGTACTTC,TRBV19,.,TRBJ2-5,.
CAWSEGTSQRNEQFF,TGTGCCTGGAGTGAGGGAACTAGCCAACGGAATGAGCAGTTCTTC,TRBV30,.,TRBJ2-1,.
CASSHRRGNQPQHF,TGTGCCAGCAGCCACCGCCGTGGCAATCAGCCCCAGCATTTT,TRBV7-8,.,TRBJ1-5,.
CASSLRGRIGGYGYTF,TGTGCCAGCAGCTTACGGGGCAGGATTGGTGGCTATGGCTACACCTTC,TRBV7-2,.,TRBJ1-2,.
CASSDPGQGVGNTIYF,TGCGCCAGCAGCGATCCGGGACAGGGGGTAGGAAACACCATATATTTT,TRBV5-1,.,TRBJ1-3,TRBD1
CASSLALSGGETQYF,TGCGCCAGCAGCTTGGCCCTTTCAGGGGGGGAGACCCAGTACTTC,TRBV5-1,.,TRBJ2-5,.
CASSPMQMGQGTEAFF,TGTGCCAGCTCACCAATGCAGATGGGGCAGGGCACTGAAGCTTTCTTT,TRBV18,.,TRBJ1-1,.
CASSLGRGGTDTQYF,TGTGCCAGCAGCTTGGGGCGCGGGGGGACAGATACGCAGTATTTT,TRBV5-4,once,TRBJ2-3,TRBD2
CASTKWDSNQPQHF,TGTGCCAGCACCAAGTGGGATAGCAATCAGCCCCAGCATTTT,TRBV28,few,TRBJ1-5,.